This T cell receptor (beta chain) was sequenced in a study of T cell repertoires in cytomegalovirus infection (dated 2019 in TCRdb). Broadly, across the study: The HLA type of each donor mattered for the analysis, because public TCR beta signatures pointed to carriage of CMV infection along with the matching HLA type. Broader findings and caveats from the paper: In the ex vivo response, HLA-C-restricted CMV-specific TCR beta clonotypes were dominant, and in two of eight donors the single most frequent clonotype came from this HLA-C-restricted group. In both this cohort and an independent roughly 330-donor cohort, the cumulative frequency of public TCR beta family members distinguished carriers of CMV infection plus the relevant HLA type.

Sequencing took place on an Illumina HiSeq 1500. TCRdb reran the public reads through fastp at Q25 and MiXCR, keeping productive beta chains. When rows share a CDR3 protein, they turn into one entry using the most common DNA and genes. Present in this sample are about 740,000 distinct CDR3 sequences, under 40% of which were seen just once. Of the sample, 2.8% is held by the ten largest clones. Compared with germline, V lacks 6 bases and J lacks 4 bases; bases without a gene match: 10. The CDR3 numbers 15 residues from cysteine through phenylalanine. Only the CDR3 part of the read is kept: 45 bases, read in frame from the first base. According to the germline V gene, CDR1 reads MNHEY and CDR2 reads SVGAGI. Turning to this clonotype: Its recognized antigen is unknown. The sample holds no much larger clone one base away, and base qualities are not on file.

Rearrangement joined TRBV6-5 to TRBJ1-1, and 8 junctional nucleotides match TRBD1. What was sequenced was PBMCs. The origin of this receptor is a human donor in good health (CMV status not recorded). Some clones in this sample may be carry-over from other donors' samples. The CDR3 here reads CASRPDRASSTEAFF. The nucleotide sequence is TGTGCCAGCAGACCGGACAGGGCAAGCAGCACTGAAGCTTTCTTT.